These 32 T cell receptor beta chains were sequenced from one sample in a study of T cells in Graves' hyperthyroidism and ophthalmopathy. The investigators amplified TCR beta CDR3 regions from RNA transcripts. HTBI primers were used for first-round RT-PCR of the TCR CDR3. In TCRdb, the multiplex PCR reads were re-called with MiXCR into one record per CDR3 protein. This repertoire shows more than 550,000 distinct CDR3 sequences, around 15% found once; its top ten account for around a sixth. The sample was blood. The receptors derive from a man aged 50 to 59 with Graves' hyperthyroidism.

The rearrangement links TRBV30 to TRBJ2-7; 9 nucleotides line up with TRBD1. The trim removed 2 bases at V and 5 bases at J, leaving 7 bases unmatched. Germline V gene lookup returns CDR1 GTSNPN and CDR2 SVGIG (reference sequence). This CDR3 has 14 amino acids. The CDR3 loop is CAWSTTGGLDEQYF. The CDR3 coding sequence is TGTGCCTGGAGTACTACAGGGGGCTTGGACGAGCAGTACTTC. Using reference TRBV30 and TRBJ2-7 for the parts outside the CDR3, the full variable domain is SQTIHQWPATLVQPVGSPLSLECTVEGTSNPNLYWYRQAAGRGLQLLFYSVGIGQISSEVPQNLSASRPQDRQFILSSKKLLLSDSGFYLCAWSTTGGLDEQYFGPGTRLTVT.

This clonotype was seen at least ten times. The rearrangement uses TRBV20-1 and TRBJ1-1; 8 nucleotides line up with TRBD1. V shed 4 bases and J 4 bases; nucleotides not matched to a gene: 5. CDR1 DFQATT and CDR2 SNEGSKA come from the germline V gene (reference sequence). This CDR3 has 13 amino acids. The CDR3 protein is CSANRGTGTEAFF. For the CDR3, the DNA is TGCAGTGCTAACAGGGGGACGGGCACTGAAGCTTTCTTT.

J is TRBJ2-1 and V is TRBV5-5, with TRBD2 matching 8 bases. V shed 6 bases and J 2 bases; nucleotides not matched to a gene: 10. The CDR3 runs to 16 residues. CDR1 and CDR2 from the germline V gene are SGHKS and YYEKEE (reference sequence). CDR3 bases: TGTGCCAGCACCAGAGACAGCGGGAGTCCCTACAATGAGCAGTTCTTC. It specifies CASTRDSGSPYNEQFF.

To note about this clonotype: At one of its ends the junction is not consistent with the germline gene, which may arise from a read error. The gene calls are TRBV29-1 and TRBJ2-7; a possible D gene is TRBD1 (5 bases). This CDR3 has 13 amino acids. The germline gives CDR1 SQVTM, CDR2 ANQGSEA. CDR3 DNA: TGCAGCGCCGATCTGGCAGGGTCCTCCGAGCAGTACTTC. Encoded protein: CSADLAGSSEQYF.

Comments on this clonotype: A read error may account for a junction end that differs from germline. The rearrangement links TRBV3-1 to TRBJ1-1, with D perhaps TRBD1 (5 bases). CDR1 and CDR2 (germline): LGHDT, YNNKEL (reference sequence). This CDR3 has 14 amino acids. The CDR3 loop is CASSPGQANNEAFF. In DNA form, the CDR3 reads TGTGCCAGCAGCCCGGGGCAGGCGAACAATGAAGCTTTCTTT.

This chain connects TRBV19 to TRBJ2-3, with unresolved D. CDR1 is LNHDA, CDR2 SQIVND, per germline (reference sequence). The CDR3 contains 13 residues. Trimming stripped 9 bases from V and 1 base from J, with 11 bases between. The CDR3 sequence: CASGIQGTDTQYF. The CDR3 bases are TGTGCCAGCGGAATTCAGGGCACAGATACGCAGTATTTT.

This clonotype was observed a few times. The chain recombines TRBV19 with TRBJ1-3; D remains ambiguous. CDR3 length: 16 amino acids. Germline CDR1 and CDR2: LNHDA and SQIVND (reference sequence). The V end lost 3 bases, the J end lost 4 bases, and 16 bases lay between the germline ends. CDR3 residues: CASSIGRIFPGNTIYF. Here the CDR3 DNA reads TGTGCCAGTAGTATCGGGCGGATCTTTCCAGGAAACACCATATATTTT. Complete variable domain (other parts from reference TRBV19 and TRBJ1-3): DGGITQSPKYLFRKEGQNVTLSCEQNLNHDAMYWYRQDPGQGLRLIYYSQIVNDFQKGDIAEGYSVSREKKESFPLTVTSAQKNPTAFYLCASSIGRIFPGNTIYFGEGSWLTVV.

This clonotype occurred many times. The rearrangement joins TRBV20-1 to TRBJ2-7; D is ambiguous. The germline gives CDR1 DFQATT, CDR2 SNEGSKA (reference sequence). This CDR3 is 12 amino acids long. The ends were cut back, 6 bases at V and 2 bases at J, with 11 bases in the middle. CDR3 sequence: CSAPDQPYEQYF. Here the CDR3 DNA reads TGCAGTGCCCCCGATCAGCCCTACGAGCAGTACTTC.

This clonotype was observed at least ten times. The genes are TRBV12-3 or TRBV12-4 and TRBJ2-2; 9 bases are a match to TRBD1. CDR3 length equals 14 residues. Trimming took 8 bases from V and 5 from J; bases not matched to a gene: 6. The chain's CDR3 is CASLGQGVTGELFF. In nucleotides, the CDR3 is TGTGCCAGCTTGGGACAGGGAGTAACCGGGGAGCTGTTTTTT.

CDR3 sequence (DNA): TGTGCCAGCTCACGATCGGCTAGCGGGAGCCATGAGCAGTTCTTC. Residues: CASSRSASGSHEQFF. This chain uses TRBV18 with TRBJ2-1; 10 bases map to TRBD2. Germline CDR1 and CDR2: KGHSH and LQKENI. Trimming at V came to 4 bases and at J to 8 bases, leaving 8 bases not matched to a gene. CDR3 length: 15 residues.

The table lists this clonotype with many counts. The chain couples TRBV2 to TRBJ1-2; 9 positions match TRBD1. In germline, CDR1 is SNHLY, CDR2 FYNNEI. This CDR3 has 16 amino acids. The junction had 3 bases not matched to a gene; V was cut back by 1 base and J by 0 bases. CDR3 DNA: TGTGCCAGCAGTGAAGACAGGGGGCTGCCTAACTATGGCTACACCTTC. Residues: CASSEDRGLPNYGYTF.

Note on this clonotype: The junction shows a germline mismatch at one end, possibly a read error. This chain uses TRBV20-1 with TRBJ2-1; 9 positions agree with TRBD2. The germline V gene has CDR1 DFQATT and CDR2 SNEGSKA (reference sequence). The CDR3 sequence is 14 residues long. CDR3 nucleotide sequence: TGCAGCGCTAGGGGTAGCGGGAGTATAAATGAGCAGTTCTTC. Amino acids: CSARGSGSINEQFF.

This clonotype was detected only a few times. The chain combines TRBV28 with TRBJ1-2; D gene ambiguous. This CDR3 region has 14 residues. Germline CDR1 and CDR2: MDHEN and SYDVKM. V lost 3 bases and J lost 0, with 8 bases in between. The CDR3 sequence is CASSLTSPNYGYTF. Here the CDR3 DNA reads TGTGCCAGCAGTTTGACGAGCCCTAACTATGGCTACACCTTC.

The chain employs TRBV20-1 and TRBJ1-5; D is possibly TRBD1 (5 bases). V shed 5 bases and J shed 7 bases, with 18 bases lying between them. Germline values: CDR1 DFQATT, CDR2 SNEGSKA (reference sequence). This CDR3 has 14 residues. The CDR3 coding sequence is TGCAGTGCTCTAGACAGCAAGGGGTCGCAGCCCCAGCATTTT. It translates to CSALDSKGSQPQHF.

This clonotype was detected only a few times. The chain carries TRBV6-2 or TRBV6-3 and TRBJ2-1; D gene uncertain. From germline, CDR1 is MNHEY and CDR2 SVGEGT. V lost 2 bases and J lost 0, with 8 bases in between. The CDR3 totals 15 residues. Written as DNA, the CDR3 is TGTGCCAGCAGTTACGATAGCTTCTCCTACAATGAGCAGTTCTTC. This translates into CASSYDSFSYNEQFF.

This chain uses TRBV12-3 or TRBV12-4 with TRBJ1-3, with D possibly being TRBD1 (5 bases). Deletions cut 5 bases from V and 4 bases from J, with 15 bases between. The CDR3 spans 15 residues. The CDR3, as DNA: TGTGCCAGCAGTCCGCTGGGGGAAGCGGGAAACACCATATATTTT. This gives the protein CASSPLGEAGNTIYF.

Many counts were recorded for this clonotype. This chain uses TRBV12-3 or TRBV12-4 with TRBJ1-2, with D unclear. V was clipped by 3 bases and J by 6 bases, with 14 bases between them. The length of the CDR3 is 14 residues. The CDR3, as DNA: TGTGCCAGCAGTTTTCTGCTGCCCCTTCATGGCTACACCTTC. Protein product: CASSFLLPLHGYTF.

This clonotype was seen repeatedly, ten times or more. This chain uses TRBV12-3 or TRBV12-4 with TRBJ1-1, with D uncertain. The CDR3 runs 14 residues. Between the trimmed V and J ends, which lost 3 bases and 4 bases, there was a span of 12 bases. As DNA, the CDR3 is TGTGCCAGCAGTTTGAGAGGTCTACGCACTGAAGCTTTCTTT. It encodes CASSLRGLRTEAFF.

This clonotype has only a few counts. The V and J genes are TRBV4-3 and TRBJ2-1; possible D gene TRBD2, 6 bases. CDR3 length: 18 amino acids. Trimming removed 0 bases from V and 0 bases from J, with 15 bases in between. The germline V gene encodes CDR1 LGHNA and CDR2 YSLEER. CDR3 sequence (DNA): TGCGCCAGCAGCCAAGATGAGAGTGAGACTAGCTCCTACAATGAGCAGTTCTTC. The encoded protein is CASSQDESETSSYNEQFF.

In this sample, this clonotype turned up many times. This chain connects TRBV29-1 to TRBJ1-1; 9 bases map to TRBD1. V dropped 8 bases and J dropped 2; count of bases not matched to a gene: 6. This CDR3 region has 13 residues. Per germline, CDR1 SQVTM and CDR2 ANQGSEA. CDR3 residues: CSWETGGNTEAFF. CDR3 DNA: TGCAGCTGGGAGACAGGGGGTAACACTGAAGCTTTCTTT.

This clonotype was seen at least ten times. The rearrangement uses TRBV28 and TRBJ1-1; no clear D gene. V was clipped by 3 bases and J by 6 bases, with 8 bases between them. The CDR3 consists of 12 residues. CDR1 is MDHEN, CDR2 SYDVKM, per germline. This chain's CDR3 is CASSLRAPEAFF. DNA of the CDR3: TGTGCCAGCAGTTTGAGGGCCCCTGAAGCTTTCTTT.

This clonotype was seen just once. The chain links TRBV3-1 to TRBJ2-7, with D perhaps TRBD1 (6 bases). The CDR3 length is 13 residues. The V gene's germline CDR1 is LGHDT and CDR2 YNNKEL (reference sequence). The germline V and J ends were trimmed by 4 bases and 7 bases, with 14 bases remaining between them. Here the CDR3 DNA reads TGTGCCAGCAGCCTCACAGGGATGGGGGAGCAGTACTTC. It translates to CASSLTGMGEQYF.

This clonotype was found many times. CDR3 amino acids: CASRKTGEAHEQYF. The CDR3 bases are TGTGCCAGCAGGAAAACAGGGGAAGCTCACGAGCAGTACTTC. The chain combines TRBV6-1 with TRBJ2-7; 7 positions match TRBD1. Trimming removed 6 bases from V and 5 bases from J; junction bases left unmatched: 10. The CDR3 totals 14 residues. Germline V gene data show CDR1 as MNHNS and CDR2 as SASEGT.

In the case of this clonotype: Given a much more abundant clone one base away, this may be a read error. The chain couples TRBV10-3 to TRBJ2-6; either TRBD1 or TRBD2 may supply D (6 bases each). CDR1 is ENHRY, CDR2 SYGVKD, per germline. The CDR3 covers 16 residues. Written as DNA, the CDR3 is TGTGCCATCAGTGAGTCTGGAGGGGGGTGGGCCAACGTCCCGACTTTC. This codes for CAISESGGGWANVPTF.

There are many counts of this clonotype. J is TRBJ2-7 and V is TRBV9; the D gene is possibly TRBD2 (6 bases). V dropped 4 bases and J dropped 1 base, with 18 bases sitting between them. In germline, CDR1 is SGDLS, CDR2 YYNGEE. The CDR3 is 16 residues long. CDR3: CASSPQIGSGSYEQYF. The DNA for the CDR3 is TGTGCCAGCAGCCCCCAAATCGGGAGTGGTTCCTACGAGCAGTACTTC.

For the CDR3, the DNA is TGCAGCGGGGGACGGTTGAACACTGAAGCTTTCTTT. Encoded protein: CSGGRLNTEAFF. The rearrangement joins TRBV29-1 to TRBJ1-1; possible D gene TRBD1, 5 bases. CDR1 is SQVTM, CDR2 ANQGSEA, per germline. The CDR3 covers 12 residues. With 7 bases removed from V and 0 bases from J, the gap between germline ends came to 9 bases.

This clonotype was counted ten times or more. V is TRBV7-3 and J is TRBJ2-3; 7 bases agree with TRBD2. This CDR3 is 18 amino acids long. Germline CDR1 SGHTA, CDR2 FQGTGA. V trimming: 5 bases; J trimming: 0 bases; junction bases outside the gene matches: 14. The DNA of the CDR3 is TGTGCCAGCAGCCCAGACGGCGAGCGGGAAACTAGCACAGATACGCAGTATTTT. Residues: CASSPDGERETSTDTQYF.

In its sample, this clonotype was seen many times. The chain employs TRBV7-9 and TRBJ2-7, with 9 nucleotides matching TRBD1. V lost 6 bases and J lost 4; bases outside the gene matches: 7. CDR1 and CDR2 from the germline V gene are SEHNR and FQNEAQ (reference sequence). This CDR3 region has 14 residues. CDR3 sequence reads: CASSFETGGYEQYF. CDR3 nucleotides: TGTGCCAGCAGTTTCGAGACAGGGGGTTACGAGCAGTACTTC.

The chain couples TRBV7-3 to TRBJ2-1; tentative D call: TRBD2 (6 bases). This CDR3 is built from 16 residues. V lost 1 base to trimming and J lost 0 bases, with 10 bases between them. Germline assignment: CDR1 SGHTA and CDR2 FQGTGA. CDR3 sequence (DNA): TGTGCCAGCAGCTTAAGCCTAGCGAGCTCCTACAATGAGCAGTTCTTC. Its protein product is CASSLSLASSYNEQFF.

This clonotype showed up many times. The CDR3 DNA reads TGTGCCAGCAGTTCGGGGTGGAACACCGGGGAGCTGTTTTTT. Its translation: CASSSGWNTGELFF. V gene TRBV6-2 or TRBV6-3 combines with J gene TRBJ2-2; D might be TRBD2 (5 bases). The CDR3 consists of 14 residues. Trimming cost V 4 bases and J 1 base, with 7 bases left between them. Germline V gives CDR1 MNHEY, CDR2 SVGEGT.

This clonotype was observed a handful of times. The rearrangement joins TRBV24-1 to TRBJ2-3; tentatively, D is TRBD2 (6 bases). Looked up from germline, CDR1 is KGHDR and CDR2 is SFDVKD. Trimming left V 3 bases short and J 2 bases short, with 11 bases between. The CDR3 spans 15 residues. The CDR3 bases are TGTGCCACCAGTGATCGGAGGGAGATCACAGATACGCAGTATTTT. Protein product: CATSDRREITDTQYF.

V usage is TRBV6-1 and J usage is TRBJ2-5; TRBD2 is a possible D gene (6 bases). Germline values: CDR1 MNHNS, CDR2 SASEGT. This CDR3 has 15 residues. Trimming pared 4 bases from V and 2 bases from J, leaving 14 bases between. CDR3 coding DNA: TGTGCCAGCAGTGGAGTGGGAGGACCTCAAGAGACCCAGTACTTC. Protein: CASSGVGGPQETQYF.